This T cell receptor (beta chain) originates from a study of blood T cell repertoires in COVID-19. Study details: The analysed material was cDNA or gDNA that came from T cells, B-cell-depleted T cells, or PBMCs.

Germline V CDR1 and CDR2: LGHDT, YNNKEL (reference sequence). Trimming cost V 3 bases and J 4 bases; bases outside gene matches: 5. This CDR3 has 14 amino acids. In the authors' workflow: The assay estimated nucleated cells by amplifying reference gene primers. Method: immunoSEQ multiplex PCR; TCRdb's copy keeps in-frame clones and lacks some. V, J and clone size derive from that table, while D and trimming were established from the DNA sequence. The sample lists 200,000 to 250,000 clones, 75% to 85% seen once, with roughly 8% in the top ten. Seattle patients were enrolled while actively infected and followed longitudinally.

V usage is TRBV3-1 (or the pseudogene TRBV3-2) and J usage is TRBJ1-2, with 7 bases aligning to TRBD1. The specimen was peripheral blood. This TCR came from a woman of 80 years or more with COVID-19, enrolled during active disease. CDR3 amino acids: CASSHETGLYGYTF. As DNA, the CDR3 is TGTGCCAGCAGCCATGAGACAGGGCTCTATGGCTACACCTTC.